The 7 T cell receptor beta chains listed next were all sequenced from one sample in a study of blood T cells in healthy people across ages. The second PCR ran about 6 to 12 cycles with a sample-barcoded 5' primer and J-beta primers. TCRdb used MiXCR to reprocess the 5' RACE reads, holding one entry per CDR3 protein. The sample comprises some 1.1 million distinct CDR3 sequences, 35% to 45% of which are singletons, and around 13% rests with the top ten. Sequenced material: blood. The receptors shown here come from a man aged 18 to 29 in good health.

This clonotype was observed a handful of times. The chain uses TRBV12-3 or TRBV12-4 and TRBJ2-2; TRBD1 or TRBD2 may be the D gene (5 bases each). The CDR3 has 17 amino acids. V was cut by 0 bases and J by 0 bases, with 11 bases left in between. The CDR3 is CASSLASGTANTGELFF. The CDR3 bases are TGTGCCAGCAGTTTAGCGAGTGGGACGGCGAACACCGGGGAGCTGTTTTTT.

A word on this clonotype: This clone may be a read error of a much larger clone one base away. The chain joins TRBV6-2 or TRBV6-3 to TRBJ2-1; 9 bases line up with TRBD2. Germline CDR1 is MNHEY and CDR2 is SVGEGT. Germline trimming cut 4 bases from V and 9 bases from J; bases unmatched to any gene: 4. The CDR3 has 13 residues. The CDR3: CASSSDSGGEQFF. CDR3 coding DNA: TGTGCCAGCAGTTCGGATAGCGGGGGTGAGCAGTTCTTC.

The gene calls are TRBV19 and TRBJ2-5; TRBD2 matches at 14 bases. V lost 4 bases, J lost 11 bases, and 12 bases stayed unmatched. The germline V gene encodes CDR1 LNHDA and CDR2 SQIVND (reference sequence). CDR3 length: 16 residues. The CDR3 loop reads CASSKSVTSGGDEQYF. The CDR3 coding sequence is TGTGCCAGTAGTAAGTCAGTGACTAGCGGGGGGGATGAGCAGTACTTC.

The chain recombines TRBV12-3 or TRBV12-4 with TRBJ2-3; the match to TRBD2 covers 8 bases. Trimming removed 5 bases from V and 11 bases from J; junction bases left unmatched: 9. The CDR3 runs to 13 residues. DNA for the CDR3: TGTGCCAGCAGTACCGGACTAGCAGATGTGCAGTATTTT. It encodes CASSTGLADVQYF.

This clonotype was counted only a few times. The V gene is TRBV3-1, the J gene TRBJ1-5; D ambiguous. Trimming stripped 3 bases from V and 9 bases from J, with 6 bases between. The CDR3 is 11 amino acids. The germline gives CDR1 LGHDT, CDR2 YNNKEL (reference sequence). CDR3 amino acids: CASSHGGPQHF. For the CDR3, the DNA is TGTGCCAGCAGCCATGGTGGGCCCCAGCATTTT.

The chain employs TRBV2 and TRBJ1-5, with D unclear. Germline V gene data show CDR1 as SNHLY and CDR2 as FYNNEI. V lost 1 base and J lost 1, with 5 bases in between. The CDR3 sequence is 14 residues long. CDR3 sequence: CASSEDNSNQPQHF. Written as DNA, the CDR3 is TGTGCCAGCAGTGAAGACAACAGCAATCAGCCCCAGCATTTT.

The chain is built from TRBV20-1 and TRBJ2-5; 7 bases line up with TRBD1. The ends lost 1 base at V and 3 bases at J; junction bases unmatched: 2. CDR3 length: 13 residues. CDR1 and CDR2 from the germline V gene are DFQATT and SNEGSKA (reference sequence). The CDR3: CSARVGTEETQYF. The CDR3 nucleotides are TGCAGTGCTAGAGTAGGGACAGAAGAGACCCAGTACTTC.